This T cell receptor beta chain derives from a study of cytomegalovirus exposure and HLA in healthy donors. Study information: Within an early data release were about 80 million unique TCRs drawn from HLA-typed donors. The study placed approximately 81% of its approximately 430 genotyped donors in the Caucasian-associated ancestry cluster. Findings and caveats of the study: Rare TCR sequences predominated, though certain public TCRs were found in many donors. In a later analysis, TCR beta V- and J-gene trimming was associated with a missense DCLRE1C variant.

To note about this clone: Its cognate antigen is unknown.

The PCR contained 60 Vbeta and 13 Jbeta primers. Method: immunoSEQ multiplex PCR; TCRdb's copy keeps in-frame clones and lacks some. This repertoire shows roughly 190,000 clones, 60% to 85% found once; its top ten account for over 2.5%. CDR1 and CDR2 (germline): PRHDT, FYEKMQ (reference sequence). CDR3 length: 15 amino acids. J gave up 1 base and V 5 bases, and 4 bases lay outside the gene matches. The chain uses TRBV13 and TRBJ2-5, with 10 positions matching TRBD2. This receptor was obtained from a female donor in good health and CMV-seronegative. The specimen was PBMCs. The CDR3 loop is CASSRRTSGQETQYF. The CDR3 nucleotides read TGTGCCAGCAGCCGGAGGACTAGCGGCCAAGAGACCCAGTACTTC.